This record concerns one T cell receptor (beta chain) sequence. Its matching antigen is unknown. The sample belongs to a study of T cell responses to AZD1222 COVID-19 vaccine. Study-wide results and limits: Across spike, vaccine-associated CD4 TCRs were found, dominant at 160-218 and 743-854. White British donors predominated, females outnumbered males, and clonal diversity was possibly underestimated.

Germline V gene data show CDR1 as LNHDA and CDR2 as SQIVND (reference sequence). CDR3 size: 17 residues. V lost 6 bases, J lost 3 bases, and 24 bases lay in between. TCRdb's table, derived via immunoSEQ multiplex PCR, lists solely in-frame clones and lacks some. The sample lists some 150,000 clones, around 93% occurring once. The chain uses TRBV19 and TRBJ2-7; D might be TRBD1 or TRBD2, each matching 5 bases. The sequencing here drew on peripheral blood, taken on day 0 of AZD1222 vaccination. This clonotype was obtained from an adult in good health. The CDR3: CASRSSLWGEGLYEQYF. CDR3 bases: TGTGCCAGTAGATCATCCCTTTGGGGCGAGGGGCTCTACGAGCAGTACTTC. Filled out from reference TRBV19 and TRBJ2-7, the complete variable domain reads DGGITQSPKYLFRKEGQNVTLSCEQNLNHDAMYWYRQDPGQGLRLIYYSQIVNDFQKGDIAEGYSVSREKKESFPLTVTSAQKNPTAFYLCASRSSLWGEGLYEQYFGPGTRLTVT.